The TCR beta chain described here comes from a study of OX40 agonist ivuxolimab in advanced cancers. Overall study findings and caveats: Dosing at 0.1 to 3.0 mg/kg was accompanied by clonal expansion of CD4+ and CD8+ blood T cells by week 6.

In its sample, this clone was seen once. The antigen is undetermined. Clones were read by immunoSEQ multiplex PCR, and TCRdb kept only the in-frame ones, dropping some. The repertoire holds 76,000 or so clones, with 85% to 95% as singletons. The CDR3 runs 12 residues. Trimming left V 0 bases short and J 6 bases short, with 9 bases between. Germline V gene lookup returns CDR1 GTSNPN and CDR2 SVGIG (reference sequence). This clonotype originated in an adult with an advanced solid tumor such as melanoma, head and neck, liver or kidney cancer. This sample comprised CD4+ or CD8+ T cells sorted from blood, obtained in a trial of the OX40 agonist ivuxolimab. The chain carries TRBV30 and TRBJ2-7; the D is unclear. CDR3: CAWSVATGEQYF. The CDR3 region has the DNA TGTGCCTGGAGTGTAGCTACCGGCGAGCAGTACTTC.